The clone carrying this TCR beta chain appeared many times. Trimming shortened V by 4 bases and J by 8 bases, and 18 bases separated the two germline ends. CDR1 is SGHTA, CDR2 FQGTGA, per germline. This CDR3 comprises 15 residues. TCRdb recomputed calls from the 5' RACE reads with MiXCR, one row per CDR3 protein. The sample carries about 40,000 distinct CDR3 sequences, approximately 20% recorded once. The chain links TRBV7-3 to TRBJ2-1; the D gene is possibly TRBD2 (5 bases). This clonotype originated in a female donor with breast cancer. The specimen sequenced was naive CD4+ T cells sorted from a lymph node. Sample subset: naive CD4+ T cells, CD4+CD45RA+CD25-. The DNA of the CDR3 is TGTGCCAGCAGCTCCTCTGTGGGAGCGGTAGATGAGCAGTTCTTC. It translates to CASSSSVGAVDEQFF.